This passage covers 26 T cell receptor beta chains from one sample sequenced in a study of early T cells in non-severe SARS-CoV-2 infection. TCRdb re-called the 5' RACE reads with MiXCR, one entry per CDR3 protein. The repertoire holds 45,000 to 50,000 distinct CDR3 sequences, with about 6% as singletons. The sample consisted of whole blood, taken at baseline. The source of these receptors is an adult who was a healthcare worker with PCR-confirmed SARS-CoV-2 infection or an uninfected control (not recorded which).

This clonotype was recorded at least ten times. The chain links TRBV29-1 to TRBJ2-1; 11 positions agree with TRBD2. Germline V gives CDR1 SQVTM, CDR2 ANQGSEA. Trimming at V came to 1 base and at J to 3 bases, leaving 2 bases not matched to a gene. The CDR3 is 15 amino acids. This CDR3 reads CSVEGLAGNYNEQFF. The CDR3 coding sequence is TGCAGCGTTGAAGGACTAGCGGGGAACTACAATGAGCAGTTCTTC.

This clonotype was recorded many times. The gene calls are TRBV28 and TRBJ2-1; 11 bases agree with TRBD2. J was trimmed by 7 bases and V by 5 bases; bases with no gene match: 10. Germline V gives CDR1 MDHEN, CDR2 SYDVKM. The length of the CDR3 is 16 residues. For the CDR3, the DNA is TGTGCCAGCAGTCGCCTACTAGCGGGAGCGGGGAATGAGCAGTTCTTC. Translated, it gives CASSRLLAGAGNEQFF.

In its sample, this clonotype was seen many times. The chain carries TRBV14 and TRBJ2-2; tentatively, D is TRBD2 (5 bases). CDR1 SGHDN and CDR2 FVKESK come from the germline V gene. The CDR3 is 19 residues long. With 2 bases removed from V and 2 bases from J, the gap between germline ends came to 21 bases. CDR3 coding DNA: TGTGCCAGCAGCCAACCCGATGGGAGCCGGACCCGTAACACCGGGGAGCTGTTTTTT. Amino acid sequence: CASSQPDGSRTRNTGELFF.

The chain recombines TRBV7-2 with TRBJ2-2; no definite D call. The V end was cut by 2 bases, the J end by 2 bases, with 9 bases between. This CDR3 has 15 residues. Germline V gene sequence: CDR1 SGHTA, CDR2 FQGNSA. The CDR3 spells CASSLYYPNTGELFF. The CDR3 DNA follows: TGTGCCAGCAGCTTATACTATCCTAACACCGGGGAGCTGTTTTTT.

This clonotype was seen repeatedly, ten times or more. The V call is TRBV7-3, the J call TRBJ2-7, with TRBD2 matching 8 bases. The germline CDR1 and CDR2 sequences are SGHTA and FQGTGA. The V and J ends lost 1 base and 2 bases, in that order; junction bases with no gene match: 4. The CDR3 sequence is 15 residues long. CDR3 sequence reads: CASSLKAGDTYEQYF. For the CDR3, the DNA is TGTGCCAGCAGCTTAAAAGCGGGAGATACCTACGAGCAGTACTTC.

This clonotype occurred many times. The V call is TRBV2, the J call TRBJ2-7; TRBD1 matches 7 bases. From germline, CDR1 is SNHLY and CDR2 FYNNEI. V was pared by 7 bases and J by 0 bases, with 6 bases of the junction left unmatched. The CDR3 consists of 14 residues. The CDR3 spells CASTPDRPSYEQYF. DNA of the CDR3: TGTGCCAGCACCCCGGACAGGCCCTCCTACGAGCAGTACTTC.

This clonotype was counted many times. This chain links TRBV27 with TRBJ2-4, with D maybe TRBD2 (7 bases). Germline V lookup: CDR1 MNHEY, CDR2 SMNVEV (reference sequence). Trimming left V 8 bases short and J 8 bases short, with 16 bases between. CDR3 size: 13 residues. This CDR3 is CASRYRGADIQYF. The DNA for the CDR3 is TGTGCCAGCCGGTATCGGGGGGCGGACATTCAGTACTTC.

This clonotype was seen repeatedly, ten times or more. The chain recombines TRBV12-3 or TRBV12-4 with TRBJ2-3, with 8 bases that match TRBD1. This CDR3 is 16 amino acids long. The junction had 8 bases not matched to a gene; V was cut back by 4 bases and J by 2 bases. The CDR3 protein is CASSSTGTGPTDTQYF. Written as DNA, the CDR3 is TGTGCCAGCAGTTCGACCGGGACAGGACCCACAGATACGCAGTATTTT.

The chain combines TRBV7-2 with TRBJ2-7, with 7 bases matching TRBD2. With V trimmed by 1 base and J by 3 bases, 6 bases remained unmatched. Germline CDR1 is SGHTA and CDR2 is FQGNSA. This CDR3 has 15 amino acids. The CDR3 here is CASSLVGTTLYEQYF. CDR3 nucleotide sequence: TGTGCCAGCAGCTTAGTGGGGACTACCCTCTACGAGCAGTACTTC.

This clonotype was seen a handful of times. The chain is built from TRBV28 and TRBJ1-1; D is possibly TRBD1 (5 bases). The V gene's germline CDR1 is MDHEN and CDR2 SYDVKM. This CDR3 contains 15 residues. The V end lost 8 bases, the J end lost 2 bases, and 18 bases lay between the germline ends. CDR3 sequence: CASLPNLQVNTEAFF. The CDR3 DNA reads as TGTGCCAGCCTCCCCAACCTACAGGTAAACACTGAAGCTTTCTTT.

This clonotype has at least ten counts. The V and J genes are TRBV20-1 and TRBJ2-7; no reliable D call. The CDR3 consists of 12 residues. Trimming shortened V by 3 bases and J by 3 bases, and 9 bases separated the two germline ends. Germline values: CDR1 DFQATT, CDR2 SNEGSKA (reference sequence). The CDR3 region has the DNA TGCAGTGCTAGGGTGTCCGACTACGAGCAGTACTTC. This sequence encodes CSARVSDYEQYF.

This sequence joins TRBV18 and TRBJ2-1, with D perhaps TRBD2 (6 bases). The CDR3 length is 15 residues. Germline V gene lookup returns CDR1 KGHSH and CDR2 LQKENI. The V end lost 3 bases, the J end lost 4 bases, and 13 bases lay between the germline ends. The CDR3 protein is CASSPGGGFYNEQFF. The CDR3 coding sequence is TGTGCCAGCTCACCTGGGGGAGGCTTTTACAATGAGCAGTTCTTC.

This clonotype has just a few counts. The J gene is TRBJ2-5, the V gene TRBV11-2; TRBD1 agrees at 9 bases. CDR1 is SGHAT and CDR2 is FQNNGV in the germline V gene. The V gene end was trimmed by 3 bases and the J gene end by 1 base; junction bases not matched to a gene: 3. This CDR3 is built from 15 residues. CDR3 sequence reads: CASSLSDRGQETQYF. As DNA, the CDR3 is TGTGCCAGCAGCTTGTCGGACAGGGGCCAAGAGACCCAGTACTTC. Variable domain in full (rest from reference TRBV11-2 and TRBJ2-5): EAGVAQSPRYKIIEKRQSVAFWCNPISGHATLYWYQQILGQGPKLLIQFQNNGVVDDSQLPKDRFSAERLKGVDSTLKIQPAKLEDSAVYLCASSLSDRGQETQYFGPGTRLLVL.

In this sample, this clonotype turned up a few times. V is TRBV19 and J is TRBJ2-1; 14 bases match TRBD2. The V segment lost 3 bases and the J segment 15 bases; nucleotides outside the gene matches: 10. The CDR3 is 15 residues long. The germline V gene has CDR1 LNHDA and CDR2 SQIVND (reference sequence). CDR3 in DNA: TGTGCCAGTAGTATGGGAAGGGGACTAGCGGGAGCGTGGTTCTTC. Translating it yields CASSMGRGLAGAWFF.

This clonotype was seen a handful of times. The chain joins TRBV28 to TRBJ2-5, with 8 nucleotides matching TRBD1. Germline values: CDR1 MDHEN, CDR2 SYDVKM. The CDR3 has 14 amino acids. V lost 5 bases to trimming and J lost 4 bases; unmatched junction nucleotides: 6. The CDR3 is CASSPRQGTETQYF. The DNA for the CDR3 is TGTGCCAGCAGTCCCAGACAGGGGACAGAGACCCAGTACTTC.

This clonotype was seen ten or more times. The V call is TRBV29-1, the J call TRBJ2-6, with D unclear. Germline V gives CDR1 SQVTM, CDR2 ANQGSEA. V was clipped by 7 bases and J by 4 bases, with 11 bases between them. The CDR3 is 13 amino acids. The CDR3 DNA is TGCAGCGCCCTACCGCGCGGGGCCAACGTCCTGACTTTC. As protein: CSALPRGANVLTF.

This clonotype was seen a handful of times. One end of the junction does not line up with germline, which may come from a read error. J is TRBJ2-2 and V is TRBV7-9; D perhaps matches TRBD1 (6 bases). Germline CDR1 reads SEHNR; CDR2 reads FQNEAQ (reference sequence). The CDR3 totals 17 residues. CDR3 sequence (DNA): TGTGCCAGCTACCCGGGACACCCAATCGCGAACACCGGAGAGCTGTTTTTT. It specifies CASYPGHPIANTGELFF.

The V and J genes are TRBV20-1 and TRBJ2-7, with no clear D. This CDR3 contains 11 residues. Trimming removed 1 base from V and 4 bases from J, with 5 bases in between. The germline CDR1 and CDR2 sequences are DFQATT and SNEGSKA (reference sequence). This chain's CDR3 is CSARGLYEQYF. In DNA, the CDR3 is TGCAGTGCTAGAGGGCTTTACGAGCAGTACTTC.

This clonotype was picked up a small number of times. The V and J genes are TRBV20-1 and TRBJ2-7, with 7 bases matching TRBD1. With 3 bases clipped from V and 2 bases from J, the junction kept 7 bases outside the gene matches. Per the germline V gene, CDR1 is DFQATT and CDR2 is SNEGSKA (reference sequence). The CDR3 sequence is 14 residues long. The CDR3 nucleotides are TGCAGTGCTAGTGCCGGGACAGTGGCCTACGAGCAGTACTTC. Protein sequence: CSASAGTVAYEQYF.

This chain links TRBV7-8 with TRBJ2-1, with 13 bases fitting TRBD2. Per the germline V gene, CDR1 is SGHVS and CDR2 is FQNEAQ. CDR3 length: 15 amino acids. V was pared by 6 bases and J by 9 bases, with 8 bases of the junction left unmatched. For the CDR3, the DNA is TGTGCCAGCAGTTTCCGGACTAGCGGGAGTAGTGAGCAGTTCTTC. Amino acids: CASSFRTSGSSEQFF.

The chain carries TRBV5-1 and TRBJ2-1, with 10 bases identical to TRBD2. The CDR3 covers 16 residues. From germline, CDR1 is SGHRS and CDR2 YFSETQ. V trimming: 4 bases; J trimming: 7 bases; junction bases outside the gene matches: 11. The CDR3, as DNA: TGCGCCAGCAGCGCCCCCCTAGCGGGAGTAGGTAATGAGCAGTTCTTC. Encoded protein: CASSAPLAGVGNEQFF.

The chain is built from TRBV20-1 and TRBJ2-3; D not resolved. The germline V gene has CDR1 DFQATT and CDR2 SNEGSKA (reference sequence). V lost 7 bases to trimming and J lost 5 bases, with 19 bases between them. CDR3 length: 14 residues. CDR3 DNA sequence: TGCAGTGTCGGAGCCTCCAGGCAGATAGATACGCAGTATTTT. It yields the protein CSVGASRQIDTQYF.

There are a few counts of this clonotype. The rearrangement links TRBV5-4 to TRBJ2-1; 8 nucleotides line up with TRBD2. Unmatched junction bases numbered 9, after V lost 0 bases and J lost 1 base. Germline CDR1 reads SGHNT; CDR2 reads YYREEE (reference sequence). This CDR3 is built from 18 residues. CDR3 loop: CASSLETTGTSSYNEQFF. The CDR3 DNA reads as TGTGCCAGCAGCTTGGAAACTACCGGGACTAGTTCCTACAATGAGCAGTTCTTC. The complete variable domain, with remaining parts taken from reference TRBV5-4 and TRBJ2-1, reads ETGVTQSPTHLIKTRGQQVTLRCSSQSGHNTVSWYQQALGQGPQFIFQYYREEENGRGNFPPRFSGLQFPNYSSELNVNALELDDSALYLCASSLETTGTSSYNEQFFGPGTRLTVL.

The chain carries TRBV12-5 and TRBJ2-4, with D uncertain. Trimming shortened V by 7 bases and J by 9 bases, and 4 bases separated the two germline ends. Germline-derived CDR1 and CDR2 are LGHNT and FRNRAP. The length of the CDR3 is 9 residues. The CDR3 protein is CASVLIQYF. In DNA, the CDR3 is TGTGCTAGTGTTCTCATTCAGTACTTC.

This clonotype came up a few times. The chain combines TRBV28 with TRBJ2-4; D is perhaps TRBD2 (5 bases). Germline V gives CDR1 MDHEN, CDR2 SYDVKM. The ends were cut back, 1 base at V and 5 bases at J, with 9 bases in the middle. The CDR3 sequence is 14 residues long. This chain's CDR3 is CASSLSGSQNIQYF. DNA of the CDR3: TGTGCCAGCAGTTTATCGGGGTCACAAAACATTCAGTACTTC.

This clonotype came up many times. The V gene is TRBV10-2, the J gene TRBJ2-4; 7 bases are a match to TRBD2. The V and J ends lost 2 bases and 9 bases, in that order; junction bases with no gene match: 10. The CDR3 consists of 15 residues. The germline CDR1 and CDR2 sequences are WSHSY and SAAADI. The CDR3 protein is CASSEPPGRGVIQYF. In DNA form, the CDR3 reads TGCGCCAGCAGTGAGCCCCCCGGTCGGGGGGTCATTCAGTACTTC.